Listed below are T cell receptor beta chains from one sample, sequenced in a study of blood T cell repertoires in COVID-19. The table came from immunoSEQ multiplex PCR; TCRdb's copy has only in-frame clones and leaves some out. The sample has 150,000 to 200,000 clones, approximately 87% seen once. Sequenced sample: peripheral blood. Receptors were obtained from a woman aged 55-69 years with COVID-19, enrolled during active disease. CDR3s include the opening cysteine and the closing phenylalanine or tryptophan. The D gene is left open where the match is weak. For some rows the clone size is stated as once, few or many, or as a class when expanded; others skip it.

d_call	v_call	clone_size	j_call	cdr3_nt	cdr3_aa
NA	TRBV19	NA	TRBJ2-1	TGTGCCAGTAGTAGCTATAGCCAAGGGGATGAGCAGTTCTTC	CASSSYSQGDEQFF
NA	TRBV5-6	NA	TRBJ1-5	TGTGCCAGCAGCTTTACCTCACTGGCCCCAGGCCAGCCCCAGCATTTT	CASSFTSLAPGQPQHF
TRBD1	TRBV15	NA	TRBJ1-5	TGTGCCACCAGCAGAACACAGGGGACCGGCAATCAGCCCCAGCATTTT	CATSRTQGTGNQPQHF
TRBD1	TRBV7-3	NA	TRBJ2-7	TGTGCCAGCAGTCAGGGGACAGGTCTATCCTACGAGCAGTACTTC	CASSQGTGLSYEQYF
NA	TRBV9	once	TRBJ1-4	TGTGCCAGCAGCTTAGGAGGGGGTGAAAAACTGTTTTTT	CASSLGGGEKLFF
TRBD2	TRBV4-2	NA	TRBJ2-7	TGTGCCAGCAGCCAAGGAAGACTAGCGGGAATCGAGCAGTACTTC	CASSQGRLAGIEQYF
NA	TRBV9	NA	TRBJ1-1	TGTGCCTGCGGCCGGGGGGACGCGATCACTGAAGCTTTCTTT	CACGRGDAITEAFF
NA	TRBV27	few	TRBJ2-7	TGTGCCAGCATGGAGGGAAAGGACGAGCAGTACTTC	CASMEGKDEQYF
TRBD1	TRBV5-1	NA	TRBJ1-2	TGCGCCAGCAGCTTGGGGGACAGGGGGCTTGGCTACACCTTC	CASSLGDRGLGYTF
NA	TRBV27	NA	TRBJ2-1	TGTGCCAGCAGTCCTCAGTGGCAGGGCTCCTACAATGAGCAGTTCTTC	CASSPQWQGSYNEQFF